The source of this T cell receptor beta chain is a study of identical twins. TCRdb re-called the 5' RACE reads through MiXCR, storing one row per CDR3 protein. The sample lists roughly 720,000 distinct CDR3 sequences, around a sixth occurring once. This clonotype was seen repeatedly, ten times or more. Germline lookup yields CDR1 SQVTM and CDR2 ANQGSEA. CDR3 length: 12 residues. Trimming pared 4 bases from V and 8 bases from J, leaving 11 bases between. The sample also formed part of further work on T cells expressing NK-cell markers.

Sequencing input: PBMCs. The TCR sequence derives from a woman aged 18-30 years in good health. This chain uses TRBV29-1 with TRBJ1-4; no reliable D call. CDR3 coding DNA: TGCAGCGTTGTGGACCCGGGAGAAAAACTGTTTTTT. This gives the protein CSVVDPGEKLFF.